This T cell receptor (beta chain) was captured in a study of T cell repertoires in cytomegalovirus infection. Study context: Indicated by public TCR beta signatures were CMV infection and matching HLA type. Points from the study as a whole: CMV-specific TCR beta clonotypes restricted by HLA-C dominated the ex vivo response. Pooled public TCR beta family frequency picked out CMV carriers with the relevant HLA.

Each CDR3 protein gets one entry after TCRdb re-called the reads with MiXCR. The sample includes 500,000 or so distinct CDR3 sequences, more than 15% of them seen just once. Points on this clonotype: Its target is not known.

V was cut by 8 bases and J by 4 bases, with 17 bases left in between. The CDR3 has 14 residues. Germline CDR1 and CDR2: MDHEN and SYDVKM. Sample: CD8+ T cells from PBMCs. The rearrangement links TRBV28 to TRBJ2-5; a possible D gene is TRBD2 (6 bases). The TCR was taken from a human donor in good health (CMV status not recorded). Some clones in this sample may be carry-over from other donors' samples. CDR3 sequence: CASGIGGPGETQYF. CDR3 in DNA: TGTGCCAGCGGGATAGGAGGGCCGGGAGAGACCCAGTACTTC.